This T cell receptor beta chain originates from a study of T cell responses to AZD1222 COVID-19 vaccine. General study points: Dominant at 160-218 and 743-854, vaccine-associated CD4 TCRs also spanned spike. Targets within unmutated variant regions were reportedly found for nearly half of spike-specific TCRs. The donor cohort was predominantly white British with a female majority, and clonal diversity may have been underestimated. Spike-specific TCR breadth and depth both grew after two AZD1222 doses.

A word on this clone: Its antigen is unknown.

Sequencing used immunoSEQ multiplex PCR; TCRdb keeps in-frame clones, though not all of them. The sample carries some 200,000 clones, about 92% recorded once. Per the germline V gene, CDR1 is SGHKS and CDR2 is YYEKEE (reference sequence). CDR3 size: 14 residues. Trimming took 0 bases from V and 6 from J, leaving 7 bases between them. The origin of this receptor is an adult in good health. The sample was peripheral blood, taken on day 0 of MenACWY control vaccination. The chain employs TRBV5-5 and TRBJ1-6; D is ambiguous. For the CDR3, the DNA is TGTGCCAGCAGCTTGGCCATGGGTAATTCACCCCTCCACTTT. Amino acids: CASSLAMGNSPLHF.